A selection of T cell receptor beta chains follows, all from one sample in a study of Graves' ophthalmopathy and Graves' hyperthyroidism. MiXCR was run by TCRdb on the multiplex PCR reads, yielding one entry per CDR3 protein. The sample carries around 590,000 distinct CDR3 sequences, just under 40% recorded once. Sequences were obtained from peripheral blood or thyroid tissue (not recorded which). The receptor set was obtained from an adult man with Graves' hyperthyroidism. CDR3s include the opening cysteine and the closing phenylalanine or tryptophan. Each record gives: V gene, J gene, clone size, D gene, CDR3 DNA, CDR3 protein. D genes are given only for firm matches. Expanded clones are given a class, and other clones once, few, many or no size at all.

TRBV11-2	TRBJ2-5	NA	TRBD2	TGTGCCAGCAGCCAACTCTTCACTGGCGGGAGGGGAGAGGAGACCCAGTACTTC	CASSQLFTGGRGEETQYF
TRBV7-8	TRBJ1-5	many	NA	TGTGCCAGCAGAAGGGCCCGGGACATAGGGCAGCCCCAGCATTTT	CASRRARDIGQPQHF
TRBV12-3/TRBV12-4	TRBJ1-4	NA	TRBD1	TGTGCCAGCAGTCCCCCAGACAGGGGTCGGGAAAAACTGTTTTTT	CASSPPDRGREKLFF
TRBV15	TRBJ1-1	NA	NA	TGTGCTACCGAGGAGGACACTGAAGCTTTCTTT	CATEEDTEAFF
TRBV30	TRBJ1-5	NA	NA	TGTGCCTGGAGTGGGGATCGCACAGGCAATCAGCCCCAGCATTTT	CAWSGDRTGNQPQHF
TRBV28	TRBJ2-7	few	NA	TGTGCCAGCAGTTTGTGGGGAGAGCAGAACTTC	CASSLWGEQNF
TRBV15	TRBJ1-1	many	NA	TGTGCCACCAGCAGAGATCGCCAAACTGAAGCTTTCTTT	CATSRDRQTEAFF
TRBV3-1	TRBJ1-1	NA	NA	TGTGCCAGCAGCGCGGAAGGATTGAACACTGAAGCTTTCTTT	CASSAEGLNTEAFF
TRBV5-4	TRBJ2-5	NA	TRBD1	TGTGCCAGCAGCCTGGGGACAGGGTGTTTGGAGACCCAGTACTTC	CASSLGTGCLETQYF
TRBV2	TRBJ2-7	NA	NA	TGTGCCAGCAGGGGGGCAGGGGGAGGCTCCTACGAGCAGTACTTC	CASRGAGGGSYEQYF
TRBV5-1	TRBJ2-7	many	NA	TGCGCCAGCAGCTTGGGAGGGGGAAACGAGCAGTACTTC	CASSLGGGNEQYF
TRBV2	TRBJ1-1	NA	NA	TGTGCCAGCAGGCGACAGGTGGCCTCTGGAAACACTGAAGCTTTCTTT	CASRRQVASGNTEAFF
TRBV2	TRBJ2-2	many	TRBD2	TGTGCCAGCAGTGAGCAAGCGGGGGGGAACACCGGGGAGCTGTTTTTT	CASSEQAGGNTGELFF
TRBV4-1	TRBJ1-5	many	NA	TGCGCCAGCAGCCAAATGGGTAGCAATCAGCCCCAGCATTTT	CASSQMGSNQPQHF
TRBV19	TRBJ2-7	NA	TRBD1	TGTGCCAGCAGCTCCGGGACAGGCTCAGGCTACGAGCAGTACTTC	CASSSGTGSGYEQYF
TRBV29-1	TRBJ2-7	many	NA	TGCAGCGTCAGGAATTACGAGCAGTACTTC	CSVRNYEQYF